The next 24 T cell receptor beta chains were all read from a single sample in a study of blood T cells in healthy people across ages. The second PCR ran roughly 6 to 11 cycles with a sample-barcoded 5' primer and J-beta primers. TCRdb re-called the 5' RACE reads with MiXCR, one entry per CDR3 protein. The table has hundreds of thousands of distinct CDR3 sequences, roughly 26% seen once. The sequencing input was blood. The receptors here all came from a woman of 80 years or more in good health.

At least ten counts were recorded for this clonotype. The chain recombines TRBV2 with TRBJ1-2, with D unresolved. CDR3 length: 13 amino acids. Trimming stripped 3 bases from V and 8 bases from J, with 13 bases between. The V gene's germline CDR1 is SNHLY and CDR2 FYNNEI. CDR3 sequence (DNA): TGTGCCAGCAGTGACGGAGGCGGTGTCGGCTACACCTTC. This codes for CASSDGGGVGYTF.

This clonotype was observed at least ten times. The genes are TRBV6-2 or TRBV6-3 and TRBJ1-2, with 7 positions matching TRBD1. There are 13 residues in the CDR3. In germline, CDR1 is MNHEY, CDR2 SVGEGT. The J segment lost 4 bases and the V segment lost 6 bases, leaving 5 bases of the junction unmatched. The CDR3 bases are TGTGCCAGCAGCCAGACAGGGCGCTATGGCTACACCTTC. Its protein product is CASSQTGRYGYTF.

The rearrangement links TRBV20-1 to TRBJ2-7, with unresolved D. Trimming removed 0 bases from V and 1 base from J, with 4 bases in between. The CDR3 has 12 amino acids. Germline assignment: CDR1 DFQATT and CDR2 SNEGSKA (reference sequence). The CDR3 nucleotides read TGCAGTGCTAGAGATCTTTCCTACGAGCAGTACTTC. The encoded protein is CSARDLSYEQYF.

In its sample, this clonotype was seen a few times. The gene calls are TRBV5-1 and TRBJ2-7; 8 nucleotides line up with TRBD1. The CDR3 consists of 14 residues. Trimming removed 2 bases from V and 4 bases from J; junction bases left unmatched: 5. The V gene's germline CDR1 is SGHRS and CDR2 YFSETQ. The CDR3 DNA reads as TGCGCCAGCAGCTTCGGACAGGGATGGTACGAGCAGTACTTC. Translating it yields CASSFGQGWYEQYF.

The chain is built from TRBV7-2 and TRBJ1-2, with a possible D match to TRBD1 (5 bases). The V end was cut by 5 bases, the J end by 4 bases, with 23 bases between. Germline V lookup: CDR1 SGHTA, CDR2 FQGNSA. The CDR3 length is 17 residues. The CDR3, as DNA: TGTGCCAGCAGCCCCCGAGGGGAGTCAGGGAGCCCCTATGGCTACACCTTC. Translation: CASSPRGESGSPYGYTF.

The chain has TRBV7-9 and TRBJ2-5; D unresolved. The end of the DNA is better explained by TRBJ2-7, so the J call may be wrong. The CDR3 consists of 13 residues. CDR1 is SEHNR and CDR2 is FQNEAQ in the germline V gene (reference sequence). CDR3 protein: CASSLGSSTEQYF. As DNA, the CDR3 is TGTGCCAGCAGCTTAGGGTCCTCCACCGAGCAGTACTTC.

This clonotype was detected a few times. This chain joins TRBV18 and TRBJ2-7; D is uncertain. This CDR3 is built from 13 residues. Germline lookup yields CDR1 KGHSH and CDR2 LQKENI. The V gene lost 2 bases and the J gene lost 2 bases, with 7 bases spanning the gap. The CDR3 reads CASSPVAAYEQYF. The CDR3 DNA is TGTGCCAGCTCACCAGTGGCTGCCTACGAGCAGTACTTC.

This clonotype was observed many times. The V call is TRBV25-1, the J call TRBJ2-1, with D maybe TRBD1 (5 bases). The CDR3 loop spans 13 amino acids. Deletions cut 2 bases from V and 8 bases from J, with 10 bases between. The germline V gene encodes CDR1 MGHDK and CDR2 SYGVNS. The CDR3 protein is CASSEGWGHEQFF. The DNA for the CDR3 is TGTGCCAGCAGTGAAGGCTGGGGCCATGAGCAGTTCTTC.

This clonotype was detected only a few times. The CDR3 DNA reads TGCGCCAGCAGCCTGAAGGGGCTTATCGGCGGCGCGAACACCGGGGAGCTGTTTTTT. It codes for CASSLKGLIGGANTGELFF. The rearrangement uses TRBV5-1 and TRBJ2-2; D perhaps matches TRBD1 (5 bases). Germline CDR1 SGHRS, CDR2 YFSETQ. This CDR3 region has 19 residues. V was clipped by 4 bases and J by 0 bases, with 22 bases between them.

In its sample, this clonotype was seen a few times. The V call is TRBV12-3 or TRBV12-4, the J call TRBJ1-1, with 11 nucleotides matching TRBD1. This CDR3 has 15 amino acids. Trimming cost V 5 bases and J 4 bases; bases outside gene matches: 6. The CDR3 protein is CASSPRDRGGTEAFF. The CDR3 DNA follows: TGTGCCAGCAGTCCCCGGGACAGGGGGGGCACTGAAGCTTTCTTT.

For this clonotype: A much larger clone differs from this one at a single base, so this may be a read error. The chain uses TRBV4-3 and TRBJ1-5; D may be TRBD1 (5 bases). This CDR3 has 19 amino acids. The germline CDR1 and CDR2 sequences are LGHNA and YSLEER. CDR3 DNA: TGCGCCCGCAGCCAAGAACTCCCTCCGCGGGGCTATAGCAATCAGCCCCAGCATTTT. This codes for CARSQELPPRGYSNQPQHF.

This clonotype was counted at least ten times. This chain uses TRBV28 with TRBJ2-7, with D unclear. The CDR3 length is 13 residues. V lost 3 bases and J lost 0, with 6 bases in between. In germline, CDR1 is MDHEN, CDR2 SYDVKM. CDR3 DNA: TGTGCCAGCAGTTTTAGTAACTCCTACGAGCAGTACTTC. It is translated as CASSFSNSYEQYF.

This clonotype was recorded many times. CDR3 sequence reads: CSTKWGEEQYF. CDR3 DNA: TGCAGCACAAAATGGGGTGAGGAGCAGTACTTC. The gene calls are TRBV29-1 and TRBJ2-7; D ambiguous. CDR1 SQVTM and CDR2 ANQGSEA come from the germline V gene. The CDR3 length is 11 residues. V lost 8 bases and J 7 bases, leaving 15 bases between the germline ends.

This clonotype was detected ten times or more. This rearrangement joins TRBV25-1 to TRBJ2-4; 8 bases match TRBD1. This CDR3 comprises 16 residues. Losses at the gene ends were 4 bases for V and 3 bases for J; bases not matched to a gene: 8. The germline V gene encodes CDR1 MGHDK and CDR2 SYGVNS. The CDR3 protein is CASSAPRGPGKNIQYF. The CDR3 coding sequence is TGTGCCAGCAGTGCCCCCAGGGGGCCTGGCAAAAACATTCAGTACTTC.

This clonotype has only a few counts. The rearrangement uses TRBV5-1 and TRBJ2-1; 14 nucleotides line up with TRBD2. Germline V CDR1 and CDR2: SGHRS, YFSETQ. CDR3 length: 16 amino acids. The V segment lost 0 bases and the J segment 13 bases; nucleotides outside the gene matches: 9. The CDR3 sequence: CASSLGLAGGQETQFF. The CDR3 DNA sequence: TGCGCCAGCAGCTTGGGACTAGCGGGGGGGCAAGAGACCCAGTTCTTC.

As for this clonotype: Sequence at one end of the junction differs from germline and may be a read error. CDR3 sequence reads: CASSPLLAHTGERFF. CDR3 DNA sequence: TGCGCCAGCAGCCCGTTACTAGCGCACACCGGGGAGCGGTTTTTT. The chain joins TRBV5-1 to TRBJ2-2, with TRBD2 matching 7 bases. CDR1 SGHRS and CDR2 YFSETQ come from the germline V gene. There are 15 residues in the CDR3.

As concerns this clonotype: With a much larger clone just one base away, this may be a read error. The chain recombines TRBV2 with TRBJ2-3, with 10 bases that match TRBD1. CDR1 is SNHLY, CDR2 FYNNEI, per germline. Trimming cost V 0 bases and J 1 base; bases outside gene matches: 4. CDR3 length: 17 residues. The CDR3 bases are TGTGCCAGCAGTGAAGCTCTTGGGACAGGGGGCACAGATACGCAGTATTTT. Protein: CASSEALGTGGTDTQYF.

For this clonotype: Just one base apart from a much larger clone, this may be a read error. The chain links TRBV6-2 or TRBV6-3 to TRBJ2-3; 12 nucleotides line up with TRBD2. V gave up 10 bases and J gave up 5 bases; unmatched junction bases: 19. There are 18 residues in the CDR3. Germline V gives CDR1 MNHEY, CDR2 SVGEGT. The CDR3 is CATRSGPLAGGWGDTQYF. In DNA form, the CDR3 reads TGTGCCACACGATCCGGCCCACTAGCGGGGGGCTGGGGAGATACGCAGTATTTT.

This clonotype has a count of ten or more. The chain is built from TRBV7-2 and TRBJ1-6; 8 nucleotides match TRBD1. The CDR3 totals 17 residues. After removal of 6 bases from V and 2 bases from J, the junction contained 9 bases not matched to a gene. Germline V gene sequence: CDR1 SGHTA, CDR2 FQGNSA. In DNA form, the CDR3 reads TGTGCCAGCAGGGATAGACAGGGGTATACCTATAATTCACCCCTCCACTTT. Translated, it gives CASRDRQGYTYNSPLHF. Full variable domain (remainder filled in from reference TRBV7-2 and TRBJ1-6): GAGVSQSPSNKVTEKGKDVELRCDPISGHTALYWYRQSLGQGLEFLIYFQGNSAPDKSGLPSDRFSAERTGGSVSTLTIQRTQQEDSAVYLCASRDRQGYTYNSPLHFGNGTRLTVT.

This clonotype was recorded at least ten times. The chain is built from TRBV6-2 or TRBV6-3 and TRBJ2-7; maybe TRBD1 (5 bases). The CDR3 is 17 amino acids. Trimming pared 6 bases from V and 2 bases from J, leaving 23 bases between. Germline CDR1 MNHEY, CDR2 SVGEGT. The CDR3 loop is CASSHDSLIDGTYEQYF. The CDR3 nucleotides read TGTGCCAGCAGCCATGACAGCCTCATCGACGGTACCTACGAGCAGTACTTC.

This clonotype was recorded a few times. This may be a read error: a much more frequent sequence differs by one nucleotide. The V gene is TRBV7-9, the J gene TRBJ2-5, with a weak D call TRBD1 (5 bases). Per the germline V gene, CDR1 is SEHNR and CDR2 is FQNEAQ (reference sequence). Trimming pared 6 bases from V and 11 bases from J, leaving 25 bases between. This CDR3 is 15 amino acids long. The CDR3 sequence: CASSGAVFSYNEQYF. The CDR3 coding sequence is TGTGCCAGCAGTGGGGCGGTATTCTCCTACAATGAGCAGTACTTC.

The genes are TRBV7-2 and TRBJ2-1; 7 positions match TRBD1. There are 14 residues in the CDR3. Looked up from germline, CDR1 is SGHTA and CDR2 is FQGNSA. V dropped 1 base and J dropped 13; count of bases not matched to a gene: 10. Here the CDR3 reads CASSLGGGGETQFF. The CDR3 coding sequence is TGTGCCAGCAGCTTAGGAGGGGGCGGAGAGACCCAGTTCTTC.

Only a few counts were recorded for this clonotype. The gene calls are TRBV20-1 and TRBJ2-2; TRBD1 matches 12 bases. Germline V lookup: CDR1 DFQATT, CDR2 SNEGSKA (reference sequence). J was trimmed by 1 base and V by 6 bases; bases with no gene match: 12. The CDR3 is 18 amino acids. CDR3 sequence (DNA): TGCAGTGCCCAGCCGGGACAGGGGGCATTAGAGAACACCGGGGAGCTGTTTTTT. The encoded protein is CSAQPGQGALENTGELFF.

This clonotype has ten or more counts. This chain connects TRBV6-4 to TRBJ1-2; D is undetermined. CDR1 is MRHNA and CDR2 is SNTAGT in the germline V gene. Trimming removed 0 bases at V and 2 bases at J, with 10 bases between. The CDR3 has 15 amino acids. Written as DNA, the CDR3 is TGTGCCAGCAGTGACTCGAAAAAAGACAACTATGGCTACACCTTC. This codes for CASSDSKKDNYGYTF.